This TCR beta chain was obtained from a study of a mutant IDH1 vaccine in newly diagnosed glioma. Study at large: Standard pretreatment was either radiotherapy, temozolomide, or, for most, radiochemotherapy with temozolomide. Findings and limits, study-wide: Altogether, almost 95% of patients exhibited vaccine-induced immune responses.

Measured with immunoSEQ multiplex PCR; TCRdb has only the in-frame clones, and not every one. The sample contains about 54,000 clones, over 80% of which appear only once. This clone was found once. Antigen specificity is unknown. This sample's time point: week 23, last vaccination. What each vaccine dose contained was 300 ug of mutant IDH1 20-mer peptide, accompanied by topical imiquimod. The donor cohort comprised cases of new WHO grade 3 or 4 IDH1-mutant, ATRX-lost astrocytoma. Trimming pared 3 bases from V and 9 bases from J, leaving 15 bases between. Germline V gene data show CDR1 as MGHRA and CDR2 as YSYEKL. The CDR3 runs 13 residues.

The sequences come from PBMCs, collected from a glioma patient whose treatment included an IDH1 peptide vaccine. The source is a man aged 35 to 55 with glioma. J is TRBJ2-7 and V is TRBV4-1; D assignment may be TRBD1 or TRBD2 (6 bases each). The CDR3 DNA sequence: TGCGCCAGCAGCCAGGGGGGCGGACAGCGGCAGTACTTC. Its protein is CASSQGGGQRQYF.